The T cell receptor beta chain described here comes from a study of identical twins. Template switching, a step in the protocol, added a universal primer site, and cDNA carried unique molecular identifiers. From the 5' RACE reads, TCRdb called clonotypes with MiXCR, one entry per CDR3 protein. The sample carries approximately 300,000 distinct CDR3 sequences, roughly 8.6% recorded once. V was pared by 0 bases and J by 4 bases, with 7 bases between. The CDR3 sequence is 13 residues long. Germline V CDR1 and CDR2: DFQATT, SNEGSKA (reference sequence). These records were also assigned to another study, of yellow fever vaccine responses in identical twins. That publication notes: Reportedly, twins showed a vaccine T cell response that looked partly convergent and partly personalized.

The rearrangement uses TRBV20-1 and TRBJ1-3; D not resolved. Sequencing input: CD8+ T cells sorted from blood. The receptor was derived from a young woman in good health. The CDR3 spells CSARELTGNTIYF. The CDR3 nucleotides read TGCAGTGCTAGAGAATTGACCGGAAACACCATATATTTT.